The 5 T cell receptor beta chains below all came from one sample that was sequenced in a study of blood T cell repertoires in COVID-19. The protocol was immunoSEQ multiplex PCR, while the TCRdb copy is restricted to in-frame clones and leaves out a portion. This sample carries about 60,000 clones, about 83% of them seen once, and the ten largest clones take around 25%. The material sequenced was peripheral blood. These receptors originate from a human donor in a cohort sampled during active COVID-19.

V and J are TRBV11-3 and TRBJ2-1; tentatively, D is TRBD1 (6 bases). Germline V CDR1 and CDR2: SGHNT, YENEEA. The CDR3 spans 15 residues. The V and J ends lost 3 bases and 8 bases respectively, with 17 bases between them. The CDR3 coding sequence is TGTGCCAGCAGCTTTGCCGGACAGTCTTTGGATGAGCAGTTCTTC. Translating it yields CASSFAGQSLDEQFF.

This clone came up once. The chain carries TRBV7-8 and TRBJ1-2, with D perhaps TRBD1 (6 bases). This CDR3 is 15 amino acids long. Per germline, CDR1 SGHVS and CDR2 FQNEAQ. The V end lost 6 bases, the J end lost 0 bases, and 14 bases lay between the germline ends. The CDR3 DNA reads TGTGCCAGCAGTCCTACAGGGTCCTCTAACTATGGCTACACCTTC. Residues: CASSPTGSSNYGYTF.

The chain's CDR3 is CASSFGLANEQFF. The CDR3 DNA follows: TGTGCCAGCAGTTTCGGACTAGCCAATGAGCAGTTCTTC. This sequence joins TRBV6-5 and TRBJ2-1, with 8 bases that match TRBD2. CDR1 is MNHEY and CDR2 is SVGAGI in the germline V gene. This CDR3 comprises 13 residues. The trim removed 4 bases at V and 6 bases at J, leaving 2 bases unmatched.

CDR3 nucleotide sequence: TGCGCCAGCAGGGTCTGGCGGGACAGCTATAATGAAAAACTGTTTTTT. Its protein product is CASRVWRDSYNEKLFF. The chain joins TRBV4-3 to TRBJ1-4; 7 positions agree with TRBD1. The germline CDR1 and CDR2 sequences are LGHNA and YSLEER. J gave up 4 bases and V 6 bases, and 11 bases lay outside the gene matches. The CDR3 spans 16 residues.

This clone has just one count. V usage is TRBV28 and J usage is TRBJ2-2, with a weak D call TRBD2 (6 bases). Germline CDR1 MDHEN, CDR2 SYDVKM. The V gene lost 10 bases and the J gene lost 0 bases, with 12 bases spanning the gap. CDR3 size: 14 residues. This CDR3 reads CATPAGSNTGELFF. DNA of the CDR3: TGTGCCACCCCGGCGGGGTCGAACACCGGGGAGCTGTTTTTT.